This T cell receptor beta chain was profiled in a study of cytomegalovirus exposure and HLA in healthy donors. Profiling relied on immunoSEQ multiplex PCR, and the TCRdb table lists in-frame clones only, not all of them. The data contain under 250,000 clones, around 86% of them singletons. As regards this clone: Its antigen is as yet unknown.

Overall study findings and caveats: In a later analysis, first-cohort TCR clusters were found to tend to co-occur in the 130 or so validation repertoires. Reports indicated that the classifier achieved high specificity and sensitivity in diagnosing cytomegalovirus status.

The sample consisted of PBMCs. The TCR sequence derives from a woman aged 18-35 years in good health and CMV-seropositive.

CDR3 amino acids: CASSDRRADGNQPQHF. CDR3 DNA: TGTGCCAGCAGTGACAGGAGGGCTGATGGCAATCAGCCCCAGCATTTT. The J gene is TRBJ1-5, the V gene TRBV2; D unresolved. V lost 3 bases to trimming and J lost 2 bases, with 14 bases between them. In germline, CDR1 is SNHLY, CDR2 FYNNEI. The CDR3 contains 16 residues.